These T cell receptor beta chains were read from a single sample in a study of T cells of healthy individuals. MiXCR was run by TCRdb on the 5' RACE reads, yielding one entry per CDR3 protein. The sample comprises more than 60,000 distinct CDR3 sequences, around 16% of which are singletons, and about 4.3% rests with the top ten. Every receptor here comes from a human donor in good health. The CDR3 runs from the conserved cysteine through the conserved F or W. The D gene is left open where the match is weak. Part of the rows lack a size; the others show once, few, many or a class for expanded clones.

d_call	v_call	j_call	clone_size	cdr3_aa	cdr3_nt
.	TRBV27	TRBJ1-5	.	CASSFQANQPQHF	TGTGCCAGCAGTTTCCAGGCCAATCAGCCCCAGCATTTT
.	TRBV11-3	TRBJ2-5	many	CASSQMVGSLQETQYF	TGTGCCAGCAGTCAAATGGTCGGCAGTCTCCAAGAGACCCAGTACTTC
TRBD2	TRBV20-1	TRBJ2-3	many	CSARTSGGAGATDTQYF	TGCAGTGCTAGGACTAGCGGGGGGGCCGGGGCGACAGATACGCAGTATTTT
.	TRBV2	TRBJ1-2	.	CASSEIQVYGYTF	TGTGCCAGCAGTGAGATACAGGTCTATGGCTACACCTTC
.	TRBV12-5	TRBJ2-7	few	CASGPEWGAEQYF	TGTGCTAGTGGTCCAGAGTGGGGGGCCGAGCAGTACTTC
TRBD2	TRBV5-1	TRBJ2-3	.	CASSDGTSGVDTQYF	TGCGCCAGCAGCGACGGGACTAGCGGGGTAGATACGCAGTATTTT
.	TRBV28	TRBJ1-4	.	CASSRGVGNEKLFF	TGTGCCAGCAGCCGAGGGGTGGGTAATGAAAAACTGTTTTTT
.	TRBV9	TRBJ2-5	few	CASSVGSQGGQETQYF	TGTGCCAGCAGCGTGGGTAGTCAGGGAGGCCAAGAGACCCAGTACTTC
.	TRBV30	TRBJ2-7	many	CAWSVGTLSYEQYF	TGTGCCTGGAGTGTCGGGACACTATCCTACGAGCAGTACTTC
TRBD2	TRBV4-1	TRBJ2-1	few	CASSQVGAGLYNEQFF	TGCGCCAGCAGCCAAGTCGGAGCGGGGCTCTACAATGAGCAGTTCTTC
.	TRBV7-2	TRBJ2-3	few	CASSLGVDTQYF	TGTGCCAGCAGCTTAGGGGTGGATACGCAGTATTTT
.	TRBV5-4	TRBJ2-5	.	CASSLEQTQETQYF	TGTGCCAGCAGCTTGGAACAGACCCAAGAGACCCAGTACTTC
TRBD2	TRBV2	TRBJ2-3	.	CASILAGGSTDTQYF	TGTGCCAGCATCCTCGCGGGGGGTAGCACAGATACGCAGTATTTT
.	TRBV24-1	TRBJ2-3	many	CATAGAADTQYF	TGTGCCACCGCGGGGGCTGCAGATACGCAGTATTTT
.	TRBV11-2	TRBJ2-1	many	CASSLVGARNEQFF	TGTGCCAGCAGCTTAGTGGGAGCTAGGAATGAGCAGTTCTTC
TRBD1	TRBV10-3	TRBJ2-5	few	CAISDGTGQGETQYF	TGTGCCATCAGTGATGGGACAGGCCAGGGAGAGACCCAGTACTTC
.	TRBV2	TRBJ1-5	many	CASSEGQLDQPQHF	TGTGCCAGCAGTGAAGGACAGCTTGATCAGCCCCAGCATTTT
TRBD2	TRBV24-1	TRBJ2-7	.	CATSLAGGRSYEQYF	TGTGCCACCAGTCTAGCGGGAGGCCGTTCCTACGAGCAGTACTTC
TRBD1	TRBV4-1	TRBJ1-6	few	CASSQETGAGSPLHF	TGCGCCAGCAGCCAAGAGACAGGGGCTGGGTCACCCCTCCACTTT
.	TRBV12-3/TRBV12-4	TRBJ2-7	many	CASSSAYEQYF	TGTGCCAGCAGTTCCGCCTACGAGCAGTACTTC
.	TRBV18	TRBJ1-1	.	CASSPLSGDTEAFF	TGTGCCAGCTCACCACTCAGCGGGGACACTGAAGCTTTCTTT
.	TRBV7-3	TRBJ2-3	.	CASSLHEGRSTDTQYF	TGTGCCAGCAGCTTACATGAGGGGAGGTCCACAGATACGCAGTATTTT